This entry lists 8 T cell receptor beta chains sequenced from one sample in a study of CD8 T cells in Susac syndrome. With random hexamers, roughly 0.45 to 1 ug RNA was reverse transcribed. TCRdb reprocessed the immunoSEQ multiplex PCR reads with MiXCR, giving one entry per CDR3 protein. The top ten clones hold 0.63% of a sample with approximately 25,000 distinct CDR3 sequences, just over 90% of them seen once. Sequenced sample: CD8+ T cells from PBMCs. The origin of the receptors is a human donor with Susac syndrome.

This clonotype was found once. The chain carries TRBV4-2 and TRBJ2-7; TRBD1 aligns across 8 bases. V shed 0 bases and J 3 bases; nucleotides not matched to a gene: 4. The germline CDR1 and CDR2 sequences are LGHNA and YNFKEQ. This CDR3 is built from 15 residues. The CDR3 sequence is CASSQEDREDYEQYF. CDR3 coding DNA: TGTGCCAGCAGCCAAGAGGACAGGGAAGACTACGAGCAGTACTTC.

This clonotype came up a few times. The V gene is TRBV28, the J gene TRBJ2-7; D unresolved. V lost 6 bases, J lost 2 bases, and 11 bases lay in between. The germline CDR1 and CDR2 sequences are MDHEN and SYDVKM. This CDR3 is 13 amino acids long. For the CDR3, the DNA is TGTGCCAGCAGACCCCTTGGGCCCTACGAGCAGTACTTC. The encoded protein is CASRPLGPYEQYF.

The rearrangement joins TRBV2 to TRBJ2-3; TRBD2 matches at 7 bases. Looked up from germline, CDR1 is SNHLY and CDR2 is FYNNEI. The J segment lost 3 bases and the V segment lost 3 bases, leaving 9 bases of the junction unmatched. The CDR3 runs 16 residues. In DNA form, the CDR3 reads TGTGCCAGCAGTGACCCGCAGGGAGCGGGAACAGATACGCAGTATTTT. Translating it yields CASSDPQGAGTDTQYF.

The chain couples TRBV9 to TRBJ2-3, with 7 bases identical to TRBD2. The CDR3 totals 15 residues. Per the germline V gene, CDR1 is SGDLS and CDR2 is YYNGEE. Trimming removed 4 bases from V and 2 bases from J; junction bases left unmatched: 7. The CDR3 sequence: CASSPRLANTDTQYF. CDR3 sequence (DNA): TGTGCCAGCAGCCCGCGACTAGCCAACACAGATACGCAGTATTTT.

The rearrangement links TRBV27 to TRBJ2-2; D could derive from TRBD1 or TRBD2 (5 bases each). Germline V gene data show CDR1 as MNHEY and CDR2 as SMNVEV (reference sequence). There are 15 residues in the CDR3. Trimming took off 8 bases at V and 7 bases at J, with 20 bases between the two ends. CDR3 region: CASGYGPGAGGELFF. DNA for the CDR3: TGTGCCAGCGGCTACGGTCCCGGGGCCGGCGGGGAGCTGTTTTTT.

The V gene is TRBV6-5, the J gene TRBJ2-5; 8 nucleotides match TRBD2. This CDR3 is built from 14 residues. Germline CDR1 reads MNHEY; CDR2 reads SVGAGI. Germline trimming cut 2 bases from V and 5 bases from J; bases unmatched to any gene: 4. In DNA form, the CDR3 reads TGTGCCAGCAGTTACGCCGGGGGGGAGGAGACCCAGTACTTC. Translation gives CASSYAGGEETQYF.

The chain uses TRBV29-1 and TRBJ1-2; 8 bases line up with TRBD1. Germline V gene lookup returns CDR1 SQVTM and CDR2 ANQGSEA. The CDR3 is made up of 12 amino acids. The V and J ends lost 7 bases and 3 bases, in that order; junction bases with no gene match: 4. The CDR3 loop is CSALDRDYGYTF. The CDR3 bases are TGCAGCGCCCTGGACAGGGACTATGGCTACACCTTC.

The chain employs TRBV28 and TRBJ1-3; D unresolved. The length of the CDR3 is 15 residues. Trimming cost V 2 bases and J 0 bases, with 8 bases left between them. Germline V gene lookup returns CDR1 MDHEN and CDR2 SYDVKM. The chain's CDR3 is CASSLPLSSGNTIYF. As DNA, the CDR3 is TGTGCCAGCAGTTTACCCTTGAGCTCTGGAAACACCATATATTTT.